The 14 T cell receptor beta chains given below trace back to one sample, sequenced in a study of cytomegalovirus exposure and HLA in healthy donors. With 60 Vbeta and 13 Jbeta primers, the PCR was carried out. The table came from immunoSEQ multiplex PCR; TCRdb's copy has only in-frame clones and leaves some out. The sample holds 150,000 to 200,000 clones, roughly 78% seen once. Input material: PBMCs. These TCRs come from a woman aged 35 to 49 in good health and CMV-seronegative.

The rearrangement uses TRBV14 and TRBJ2-5; D call uncertain. Matching the DNA end better, TRBJ2-7 makes the J call doubtful. This CDR3 comprises 14 residues. CDR1 SGHDN and CDR2 FVKESK come from the germline V gene. This CDR3 is CASSQEISSYEQYF. In DNA form, the CDR3 reads TGTGCCAGCAGCCAAGAGATTAGCTCCTACGAGCAGTACTTC.

The V gene is TRBV27, the J gene TRBJ2-6, with 9 positions matching TRBD1. The CDR3 sequence is 18 residues long. V lost 1 base, J lost 2 bases, and 6 bases stayed unmatched. The germline gives CDR1 MNHEY, CDR2 SMNVEV (reference sequence). CDR3 loop: CASSLFRRTGAGANVLTF. CDR3 nucleotide sequence: TGTGCCAGCAGTTTATTTAGAAGGACAGGGGCTGGGGCCAACGTCCTGACTTTC. The variable domain in full, with the rest retrieved from reference TRBV27 and TRBJ2-6, is EAQVTQNPRYLITVTGKKLTVTCSQNMNHEYMSWYRQDPGLGLRQIYYSMNVEVTDKGDVPEGYKVSRKEKRNFPLILESPSPNQTSLYFCASSLFRRTGAGANVLTFGAGSRLTVL.

The chain links TRBV28 to TRBJ2-3; no definite D call. V lost 6 bases and J lost 4, with 11 bases in between. The CDR3 extends over 13 amino acids. Germline CDR1 MDHEN, CDR2 SYDVKM. The CDR3 sequence is CASSKTPADTQYF. The CDR3 nucleotides are TGTGCCAGCAGCAAAACGCCGGCAGATACGCAGTATTTT.

The gene calls are TRBV2 and TRBJ2-1, with 10 bases that match TRBD2. Germline V CDR1 and CDR2: SNHLY, FYNNEI. The CDR3 spans 15 residues. Trimming took 2 bases from V and 5 from J; bases not matched to a gene: 3. The CDR3 bases are TGTGCCAGCAGTGAATATCTAGCGGGGGACAATGAGCAGTTCTTC. Amino acid sequence: CASSEYLAGDNEQFF.

Only a few counts were recorded for this clone. The genes are TRBV11-3 and TRBJ1-6; unclear D gene. Deletions cut 6 bases from V and 7 bases from J, with 28 bases between. Germline V gene data show CDR1 as SGHNT and CDR2 as YENEEA. The CDR3 has 19 amino acids. The CDR3 protein is CASSSSPPLGLSGNSPLHF. The CDR3 coding sequence is TGTGCCAGCAGTTCCTCCCCTCCTCTCGGGCTATCGGGGAATTCACCCCTCCACTTT.

The rearrangement links TRBV2 to TRBJ1-6; 10 bases align to TRBD1. Germline assignment: CDR1 SNHLY and CDR2 FYNNEI. Unmatched junction bases numbered 12, after V lost 4 bases and J lost 12 bases. This CDR3 is built from 16 residues. The CDR3: CASSVDRGQLQVPLHF. The CDR3 coding sequence is TGTGCCAGCAGTGTTGACAGGGGGCAATTACAGGTACCCCTCCACTTT.

The J gene is TRBJ1-1, the V gene TRBV19, with TRBD1 matching over 12 bases. V lost 6 bases, J lost 7 bases, and 12 bases stayed unmatched. The germline V gene has CDR1 LNHDA and CDR2 SQIVND (reference sequence). There are 16 residues in the CDR3. The CDR3 loop is CASSFRDRGRRGEAFF. The CDR3 DNA reads TGTGCCAGTAGCTTCCGGGACAGGGGGCGTAGGGGTGAAGCTTTCTTT. The full variable domain, in which reference TRBV19 and TRBJ1-1 provide the parts outside the CDR3, is DGGITQSPKYLFRKEGQNVTLSCEQNLNHDAMYWYRQDPGQGLRLIYYSQIVNDFQKGDIAEGYSVSREKKESFPLTVTSAQKNPTAFYLCASSFRDRGRRGEAFFGQGTRLTVV.

This chain connects TRBV5-6 to TRBJ2-5, with 9 bases fitting TRBD1. The J call may be mistaken, given a closer DNA end match to TRBJ2-7. The CDR3 has 15 amino acids. From germline, CDR1 is SGHDT and CDR2 YYEEEE. CDR3 bases: TGTGCCAGCAGTTTAACCGGGACAGGGACTTACGAGCAGTACTTC. Translated: CASSLTGTGTYEQYF.

This clone was counted a few times. This chain uses TRBV6-5 with TRBJ1-6, with 7 bases aligning to TRBD1. Germline CDR1 is MNHEY and CDR2 is SVGAGI. CDR3 size: 16 residues. Trimming cost V 0 bases and J 6 bases; bases outside gene matches: 5. The CDR3 loop is CASSYSLGQINSPLHF. The CDR3 DNA sequence: TGTGCCAGCAGTTACTCTTTGGGACAGATTAATTCACCCCTCCACTTT.

This clone turned up a few times. The rearrangement links TRBV7-2 to TRBJ2-7; 8 nucleotides align to TRBD1. The J segment lost 4 bases and the V segment lost 6 bases, leaving 5 bases of the junction unmatched. CDR3 size: 13 residues. Germline V CDR1 and CDR2: SGHTA, FQGNSA. In DNA, the CDR3 is TGTGCCAGCAGTTCTCAGGGGGCGTACGAGCAGTACTTC. Amino acids: CASSSQGAYEQYF.

This clone was observed a single time. The rearrangement uses TRBV19 and TRBJ2-3; TRBD2 is a possible D gene (6 bases). This CDR3 comprises 14 residues. In germline, CDR1 is LNHDA, CDR2 SQIVND (reference sequence). The V and J ends lost 6 bases and 4 bases respectively, with 14 bases between them. CDR3 region: CASREGARPDTQYF. CDR3 DNA: TGTGCCAGTAGGGAGGGCGCGCGTCCAGATACGCAGTATTTT.

The chain employs TRBV9 and TRBJ2-1; a possible D gene is TRBD1 (6 bases). CDR3 length: 16 amino acids. The germline V gene has CDR1 SGDLS and CDR2 YYNGEE. Trimming shortened V by 1 base and J by 0 bases, and 11 bases separated the two germline ends. The CDR3 protein is CASSVLGASSYNEQFF. The CDR3 DNA reads as TGTGCCAGCAGCGTACTGGGGGCGAGCTCCTACAATGAGCAGTTCTTC.

The CDR3 bases are TGTGCCAGCAGCTTGTTTCAACGGGAAATTAATTTTAACTATGGCTACACCTTC. As protein: CASSLFQREINFNYGYTF. V and J are TRBV5-6 and TRBJ1-2; the D is unclear. Germline CDR1 and CDR2: SGHDT and YYEEEE. The CDR3 totals 18 residues. Trimming took 1 base from V and 1 from J, leaving 20 bases between them.

The chain is built from TRBV5-1 and TRBJ2-5; D not resolved. The CDR3 sequence is 14 residues long. Germline V gives CDR1 SGHRS, CDR2 YFSETQ. Trimming pared 3 bases from V and 1 base from J, leaving 10 bases between. DNA of the CDR3: TGCGCCAGCAGCTCGGAGTGGGTCCAAGAGACCCAGTACTTC. Protein sequence: CASSSEWVQETQYF. The variable domain in full, completed from reference TRBV5-1 and TRBJ2-5, reads KAGVTQTPRYLIKTRGQQVTLSCSPISGHRSVSWYQQTPGQGLQFLFEYFSETQRNKGNFPGRFSGRQFSNSRSEMNVSTLELGDSALYLCASSSEWVQETQYFGPGTRLLVL.